The following is a T cell receptor (beta chain) sequence with its context. Sequencing was performed with immunoSEQ multiplex PCR; in TCRdb, only in-frame clones are kept and a portion is missing. Among under 150,000 clones listed, about 76% were seen once. The CDR3 has 15 residues. Germline CDR1 is SGHKS and CDR2 is YYEKEE (reference sequence). Between the trimmed V and J ends, which lost 4 bases and 6 bases, there was a span of 16 bases. The data derive from a study of blood T cell repertoires in COVID-19. At the level of the study: Collection of acute and convalescent COVID-19 samples took place in the United States, Italy and Spain.

V and J are TRBV5-5 and TRBJ2-2; the D gene is possibly TRBD2 (6 bases). Material: peripheral blood. This receptor was taken from a man older than 75 with acute or convalescent COVID-19. CDR3 protein: CASSARGTGPGELFF. CDR3 sequence (DNA): TGTGCCAGCAGCGCCCGCGGGACTGGTCCCGGGGAGCTGTTTTTT.